This T cell receptor beta chain derives from a study of cytomegalovirus exposure and HLA in healthy donors (dated by TCRdb to 2015 to 2018). Some background on the complete study: According to a later analysis, the 120 or so validation repertoires were produced on the same platform as the 666 repertoires of the first cohort. The aim of the study was to test whether cataloging public T cell receptors could identify signatures of past pathogen exposure. Besides the first cohort of roughly 640 subjects, a separate validation cohort made up of roughly 120 different subjects was used. High-throughput TCR immunosequencing, statistical association of individual TCRs with disease status, and machine learning were combined to predict cytomegalovirus infection status.

The donors belonged to the validation cohort of approximately 130 subjects, which was separate from the roughly 670-subject first cohort. Libraries were prepared through the immunoSEQ multiplex PCR assay. The published analysis was carried out like this. A statistical classification framework was developed to diagnose cytomegalovirus status using the catalog of TCR beta chain sequences. In its TCRdb copy, this immuneACCESS table keeps in-frame sequences only and misses some clones. Where compared with another copy, unresolved V genes explain less than half of these, and the others have no known cause. V and J calls and clone size follow that table, whereas D and trimming were derived from the DNA. The sample yields some 49,000 clones; around nine tenths were counted once. More than 1.4% of the sample is held by the ten biggest clonotypes. A note on this clone: Its antigen remains unidentified. Base qualities are not at hand, and no much larger clone is one base apart.

General study outcomes and caveats: In vitro tests confirmed that a few of the cytomegalovirus-associated TCR beta chains recognize cytomegalovirus antigens. A later analysis lacked HLA typing for the validation cohort, so it scored co-occurrence in that cohort across all 120 repertoires. The classifier was reported to diagnose cytomegalovirus status with high specificity and sensitivity in both the original and validation cohorts. A total of 164 TCR beta chains were listed by the study as associated with cytomegalovirus. According to the authors, the approach could potentially be generalized to other disease states and immunological phenotypes. Most TCR sequences were seen in very few donors, while some public TCRs were found in many individuals. In a later analysis, TCRs clustered in the first cohort were found to also tend to co-occur in the 100 to 150 validation repertoires, with 85% to 95% of cluster scores above 0.

Germline trimming: 0 bases from V, 9 bases from J; junction bases outside gene matches: 5. Taken from the germline V gene (reference sequence), the CDR1 and CDR2 loops are GTSNPN and SVGIG. The CDR3 measures 13 amino acids from cysteine to phenylalanine. Left in the record is the CDR3 DNA by itself, 39 bases read in frame from the first base. The sample taken for sequencing was PBMCs. The rearranged chain carries TRBV30 and TRBJ1-5, with TRBD1 identical over 7 junction bases. The clonotype was recovered from a man aged 18 to 29 in good health and CMV-seronegative. The CDR3 region: CAWSVQGRGPQHF. In nucleotide form, the sequence is TGTGCCTGGAGTGTACAGGGGCGGGGGCCCCAGCATTTT.